These 18 T cell receptor beta chains originate from one sample sequenced in a study of blood T cell repertoires in COVID-19. TCRdb keeps only in-frame clones here, not all; method: immunoSEQ multiplex PCR. This table has some 170,000 clones, about four fifths appearing once. The sequenced sample consisted of peripheral blood. These receptors came from an older woman with acute or convalescent COVID-19.

This chain connects TRBV30 to TRBJ1-3; perhaps TRBD1 as D (6 bases). This CDR3 is 14 amino acids long. V gave up 1 base and J gave up 4 bases, with 11 bases separating them. Germline lookup yields CDR1 GTSNPN and CDR2 SVGIG (reference sequence). In DNA form, the CDR3 reads TGTGCCTGGAGTGCCCCGGGACAAGGAAACACCATATATTTT. Amino acid sequence: CAWSAPGQGNTIYF.

The chain joins TRBV29-1 to TRBJ1-5, with 9 positions matching TRBD1. The CDR3 extends over 15 amino acids. Germline V gives CDR1 SQVTM, CDR2 ANQGSEA. With 7 bases clipped from V and 2 bases from J, the junction kept 9 bases outside the gene matches. The CDR3 region has the DNA TGCAGCGCCGTACAGGGGGCGTCTGGCAATCAGCCCCAGCATTTT. As protein: CSAVQGASGNQPQHF.

CDR3 coding DNA: TGTGCCAGCAGTTACCGGGGGTTCGGTTCACCCCTCCACTTT. It encodes CASSYRGFGSPLHF. The rearrangement joins TRBV6-5 to TRBJ1-6; the D gene is possibly TRBD1 (5 bases). This CDR3 is built from 14 residues. V lost 2 bases and J lost 9, with 11 bases in between. Germline CDR1 reads MNHEY; CDR2 reads SVGAGI.

V usage is TRBV6-5 and J usage is TRBJ1-2; 9 bases align to TRBD1. In germline, CDR1 is MNHEY, CDR2 SVGAGI. V lost 5 bases, J lost 6 bases, and 4 bases stayed unmatched. The CDR3 sequence is 13 residues long. The CDR3 DNA reads TGTGCCAGCAGTCGACAGGGGGGGGATGGCTACACCTTC. It is translated as CASSRQGGDGYTF.

The J gene is TRBJ2-7, the V gene TRBV10-3, with 7 bases that match TRBD1. The CDR3 consists of 14 residues. CDR1 and CDR2 (germline): ENHRY, SYGVKD. Germline trimming cut 4 bases from V and 3 bases from J; bases unmatched to any gene: 6. CDR3 nucleotide sequence: TGTGCCATCAGTGGGCAGGGGGAAAACTACGAGCAGTACTTC. Translated: CAISGQGENYEQYF.

The chain has TRBV6-6 and TRBJ2-1; TRBD1 matches at 9 bases. Germline V lookup: CDR1 MNHNY, CDR2 SVGAGI (reference sequence). V lost 2 bases to trimming and J lost 7 bases; unmatched junction nucleotides: 3. The CDR3 has 14 amino acids. CDR3 DNA sequence: TGTGCCAGCAGTTACCTGGACAGGGGTAATGAGCAGTTCTTC. Translated: CASSYLDRGNEQFF.

The chain combines TRBV7-2 with TRBJ1-4; D unresolved. The CDR3 loop spans 13 amino acids. Trimming pared 6 bases from V and 5 bases from J, leaving 10 bases between. The germline CDR1 and CDR2 sequences are SGHTA and FQGNSA. The CDR3 DNA follows: TGTGCCAGCAGAGCCGGTCCCAATGAAAAACTGTTTTTT. Encoded protein: CASRAGPNEKLFF.

The rearrangement joins TRBV18 to TRBJ2-3; the match to TRBD1 covers 7 bases. Germline assignment: CDR1 KGHSH and CDR2 LQKENI. V gave up 3 bases and J gave up 4 bases; unmatched junction bases: 7. The CDR3 extends over 15 amino acids. CDR3 in amino acids: CASSPRQGWADTQYF. The DNA of the CDR3 is TGTGCCAGCTCACCCCGACAGGGTTGGGCAGATACGCAGTATTTT.

CDR3 in DNA: TGTGCCAGCAGCGGAAGCTGGGCGTGGATCCCCTACAATGAGCAGTTCTTC. As protein: CASSGSWAWIPYNEQFF. V and J are TRBV7-9 and TRBJ2-1, with no clear D. CDR3 length: 17 residues. Germline V lookup: CDR1 SEHNR, CDR2 FQNEAQ (reference sequence). V lost 5 bases to trimming and J lost 2 bases, with 19 bases between them.

This chain links TRBV7-7 with TRBJ2-7; 15 nucleotides agree with TRBD2. The V segment lost 5 bases and the J segment 3 bases; nucleotides outside the gene matches: 8. CDR1 and CDR2 (germline): SSHAT, FNYEAQ (reference sequence). The CDR3 totals 17 residues. Here the CDR3 reads CASSPGLAGGVGYEQYF. CDR3 coding DNA: TGTGCCAGCAGCCCCGGACTAGCGGGAGGGGTAGGCTACGAGCAGTACTTC.

The V call is TRBV4-3, the J call TRBJ1-4; 8 bases map to TRBD1. Germline V gene sequence: CDR1 LGHNA, CDR2 YSLEER. After removal of 0 bases from V and 2 bases from J, the junction contained 11 bases not matched to a gene. This CDR3 spans 19 amino acids. The CDR3 bases are TGCGCCAGCAGCCAAGAGAGGGCTCACAGGGGGTGGACTAATGAAAAACTGTTTTTT. It yields the protein CASSQERAHRGWTNEKLFF.

The chain uses TRBV3-1 (or the pseudogene TRBV3-2) and TRBJ2-3; TRBD2 matches 8 bases. Germline CDR1 is LGHDT and CDR2 is YNNKEL (reference sequence). This CDR3 is built from 16 residues. With V trimmed by 1 base and J by 0 bases, 3 bases remained unmatched. CDR3 protein: CASSQAGLASTDTQYF. The CDR3 DNA sequence: TGTGCCAGCAGCCAAGCCGGACTAGCTAGCACAGATACGCAGTATTTT.

The chain carries TRBV24-1 and TRBJ2-2, with D perhaps TRBD2 (6 bases). CDR1 is KGHDR and CDR2 is SFDVKD in the germline V gene. The CDR3 totals 16 residues. V was cut by 1 base and J by 2 bases, with 10 bases left in between. The CDR3 spells CATSDFSGFNTGELFF. DNA of the CDR3: TGTGCCACCAGTGATTTTAGCGGATTCAACACCGGGGAGCTGTTTTTT.

The chain has TRBV21-1 and TRBJ2-5; TRBD1 is taken as the D call from the table, unchecked against the DNA. TRBV21-1 is a listed pseudogene. The CDR3 spans 12 residues. CDR3 bases: TGTGCCAGCAGCAGCAGGGGAGAGACCCAGTACTTC. Its protein product is CASSSRGETQYF.

The chain employs TRBV19 and TRBJ1-5, with 9 bases that match TRBD1. V lost 6 bases and J lost 4; bases outside the gene matches: 16. This CDR3 is built from 18 residues. The germline CDR1 and CDR2 sequences are LNHDA and SQIVND (reference sequence). CDR3 protein: CASSIRGQGTRWNQPQHF. CDR3 nucleotides: TGTGCCAGTAGCATCCGGGGACAGGGAACCAGGTGGAATCAGCCCCAGCATTTT. The variable domain in full, with the rest retrieved from reference TRBV19 and TRBJ1-5, is DGGITQSPKYLFRKEGQNVTLSCEQNLNHDAMYWYRQDPGQGLRLIYYSQIVNDFQKGDIAEGYSVSREKKESFPLTVTSAQKNPTAFYLCASSIRGQGTRWNQPQHFGDGTRLSIL.

The rearrangement links TRBV10-1 to TRBJ2-7; a possible D gene is TRBD2 (7 bases). This CDR3 is built from 13 residues. V dropped 0 bases and J dropped 5 bases, with 8 bases sitting between them. The germline CDR1 and CDR2 sequences are WNHNN and SYGVQD (reference sequence). CDR3 amino acids: CASSESGGHEQYF. Here the CDR3 DNA reads TGCGCCAGCAGTGAGTCCGGGGGGCACGAGCAGTACTTC.

The rearrangement links TRBV6-2 or TRBV6-3 to TRBJ2-1; D is unclear. CDR1 and CDR2 (germline): MNHEY, SVGEGT. V lost 5 bases and J lost 7, with 9 bases in between. The length of the CDR3 is 12 residues. The CDR3 spells CASSPLRNEQFF. The DNA for the CDR3 is TGTGCCAGCAGTCCCTTGAGAAATGAGCAGTTCTTC.

V and J are TRBV5-4 and TRBJ1-2; TRBD1 aligns across 11 bases. The CDR3 has 15 residues. CDR1 and CDR2 from the germline V gene are SGHNT and YYREEE (reference sequence). With V trimmed by 0 bases and J by 4 bases, 2 bases remained unmatched. This CDR3 reads CASSLGTGGGYGYTF. CDR3 sequence (DNA): TGTGCCAGCAGCTTGGGGACAGGGGGCGGCTATGGCTACACCTTC.